This T cell receptor beta chain comes out of a study of cytomegalovirus exposure and HLA in healthy donors. Points from the study as a whole: Presence/absence analyses treated sequencing depth as roughly uniform across donors. Among CMV-associated TCR beta chains, most appeared HLA-restricted in a later analysis.

To note about this clone: Its antigen is unknown.

PCR involved 60 Vbeta and 13 Jbeta primers. Sequencing was performed with immunoSEQ multiplex PCR; in TCRdb, only in-frame clones are kept and a portion is missing. The sample includes fewer than 250,000 clones, approximately 80% of them seen just once. The TCR sequence derives from a girl aged 2 to 10 in good health and CMV-seronegative. The sample consisted of PBMCs.

CDR3 nucleotide sequence: TGCAGCGAGAGACTAGCGGGAGGTTTGGATGAGCAGTTCTTC. Its protein product is CSERLAGGLDEQFF. The V gene is TRBV29-1, the J gene TRBJ2-1, with TRBD2 matching 13 bases. Trimming took 7 bases from V and 8 from J; bases not matched to a gene: 8. In germline, CDR1 is SQVTM, CDR2 ANQGSEA. The CDR3 length is 14 residues.